These 21 T cell receptor beta chains came from one sample sequenced in a study of blood T cell repertoires in COVID-19. The data were produced by immunoSEQ multiplex PCR, yet TCRdb's version contains in-frame clones alone and is incomplete. This table has about 220,000 clones, 75% to 90% appearing once. The specimen was peripheral blood. The origin of the receptors is a woman between 65 and 79 years old with COVID-19, enrolled during active disease.

V is TRBV19 and J is TRBJ2-2; 7 bases agree with TRBD1. Germline V gives CDR1 LNHDA, CDR2 SQIVND (reference sequence). The CDR3 length is 13 residues. After removal of 10 bases from V and 7 bases from J, the junction contained 9 bases not matched to a gene. CDR3 amino acids: CATTRQGSGELFF. The DNA of the CDR3 is TGTGCCACAACCAGACAGGGCAGCGGGGAGCTGTTTTTT.

This clone was observed once. This chain connects TRBV30 to TRBJ2-3; 7 bases are shared with TRBD2. The CDR3 contains 15 residues. V shed 2 bases and J 4 bases; nucleotides not matched to a gene: 9. The germline CDR1 and CDR2 sequences are GTSNPN and SVGIG (reference sequence). The CDR3 DNA reads as TGTGCCTGGAGTAGGGGCGGGAGTGGGGCAGATACGCAGTATTTT. Translating it yields CAWSRGGSGADTQYF.

This rearrangement joins TRBV6-5 to TRBJ1-5; D not resolved. Trimming pared 8 bases from V and 2 bases from J, leaving 10 bases between. The length of the CDR3 is 13 residues. The germline gives CDR1 MNHEY, CDR2 SVGAGI. CDR3 amino acids: CASRRSGNQPQHF. CDR3 DNA: TGTGCCAGCCGGAGGTCGGGCAATCAGCCCCAGCATTTT.

This sequence joins TRBV19 and TRBJ1-1, with 9 bases that match TRBD1. The CDR3 loop spans 19 amino acids. V shed 6 bases and J 3 bases; nucleotides not matched to a gene: 20. Looked up from germline, CDR1 is LNHDA and CDR2 is SQIVND (reference sequence). The CDR3: CASRNFFAGTGLSDTEAFF. The CDR3 bases are TGTGCCAGTAGAAATTTTTTTGCCGGGACAGGGCTGTCGGACACTGAAGCTTTCTTT.

The V and J genes are TRBV10-3 and TRBJ1-1; D possibly corresponds to TRBD1 (6 bases). V gave up 8 bases and J gave up 3 bases, with 10 bases separating them. CDR1 ENHRY and CDR2 SYGVKD come from the germline V gene. The CDR3 contains 12 residues. This chain's CDR3 is CAIAGADTEAFF. In DNA form, the CDR3 reads TGTGCCATCGCAGGGGCCGACACTGAAGCTTTCTTT.

The V and J genes are TRBV28 and TRBJ1-2; 8 positions match TRBD1. The CDR3 loop spans 14 amino acids. V was pared by 2 bases and J by 8 bases, with 7 bases of the junction left unmatched. CDR1 MDHEN and CDR2 SYDVKM come from the germline V gene. CDR3 bases: TGTGCCAGCAGTTTAGTCGGACAGGGAGGAGGCTACACCTTC. The encoded protein is CASSLVGQGGGYTF.

The V call is TRBV7-2, the J call TRBJ1-1; D possibly corresponds to TRBD1 (6 bases). Germline CDR1 and CDR2: SGHTA and FQGNSA. V was trimmed by 4 bases and J by 4 bases, leaving 16 bases between them. This CDR3 spans 15 amino acids. Written as DNA, the CDR3 is TGTGCCAGCAGCTCAGGGGTAGGTTTCGGCACTGAAGCTTTCTTT. This encodes CASSSGVGFGTEAFF.

This clone was seen a handful of times. V usage is TRBV28 and J usage is TRBJ1-2, with 12 bases that match TRBD1. J was trimmed by 7 bases and V by 7 bases; bases with no gene match: 10. The CDR3 is 15 amino acids. Per germline, CDR1 MDHEN and CDR2 SYDVKM. The CDR3 sequence: CASTTWGQGAIGYTF. The CDR3 DNA follows: TGTGCCAGCACTACATGGGGACAGGGGGCGATTGGCTACACCTTC.

The chain has TRBV28 and TRBJ2-3; TRBD1 agrees at 9 bases. Germline V lookup: CDR1 MDHEN, CDR2 SYDVKM. V gave up 7 bases and J gave up 6 bases; unmatched junction bases: 11. The CDR3 is made up of 15 amino acids. The chain's CDR3 is CASKLRDRVYDTQYF. DNA of the CDR3: TGTGCCAGCAAGCTCCGGGACAGGGTATATGATACGCAGTATTTT.

The gene calls are TRBV10-1 and TRBJ2-2; 9 bases fit TRBD1. J lost 4 bases, V lost 5 bases, and 2 bases had no gene match. Germline loops: CDR1 WNHNN, CDR2 SYGVQD (reference sequence). The CDR3 has 14 residues. As DNA, the CDR3 is TGCGCCAGCAGTCGGGACAGGGCCACCGGGGAGCTGTTTTTT. Encoded protein: CASSRDRATGELFF.

V is TRBV13 and J is TRBJ1-3; maybe TRBD1 (5 bases). Trimming left V 5 bases short and J 1 base short, with 9 bases between. Germline CDR1 and CDR2: PRHDT and FYEKMQ (reference sequence). CDR3 size: 14 residues. CDR3 region: CASSLRGSGNTIYF. The CDR3 bases are TGTGCCAGCAGCCTAAGGGGTTCTGGAAACACCATATATTTT.

V usage is TRBV10-3 and J usage is TRBJ2-7; D possibly corresponds to TRBD2 (5 bases). Between the trimmed V and J ends, which lost 6 bases and 0 bases, there was a span of 15 bases. The CDR3 is 15 amino acids. From germline, CDR1 is ENHRY and CDR2 SYGVKD. The CDR3 loop is CAIRVAQDSSYEQYF. As DNA, the CDR3 is TGTGCCATCAGGGTAGCGCAGGATAGCTCCTACGAGCAGTACTTC.

The V call is TRBV7-9, the J call TRBJ1-1; D ambiguous. Germline V CDR1 and CDR2: SEHNR, FQNEAQ (reference sequence). This CDR3 is 15 amino acids long. V lost 4 bases and J 4 bases, leaving 16 bases between the germline ends. As DNA, the CDR3 is TGTGCCAGCAGCTCGCTCGGGCTGGGAGGCACTGAAGCTTTCTTT. This gives the protein CASSSLGLGGTEAFF.

In its sample, this clone was seen once. This chain uses TRBV30 with TRBJ2-1; a weak D match, TRBD2 (5 bases). The CDR3 is made up of 12 amino acids. The germline CDR1 and CDR2 sequences are GTSNPN and SVGIG (reference sequence). V was pared by 4 bases and J by 8 bases, with 12 bases between. In nucleotides, the CDR3 is TGTGCCTGGAATTGGAGGAAATATGAGCAGTTCTTC. It is translated as CAWNWRKYEQFF.

The chain links TRBV19 to TRBJ1-1; D gene unclear. The CDR3 length is 15 residues. Trimming shortened V by 0 bases and J by 1 base, and 9 bases separated the two germline ends. Germline V CDR1 and CDR2: LNHDA, SQIVND (reference sequence). CDR3 in DNA: TGTGCCAGTAGTATAGATTCCCGACAGAACACTGAAGCTTTCTTT. Protein product: CASSIDSRQNTEAFF.

This chain joins TRBV7-2 and TRBJ2-7, with D possibly matching TRBD2 (5 bases). CDR3 length equals 13 residues. V lost 4 bases and J lost 3, with 10 bases in between. Per the germline V gene, CDR1 is SGHTA and CDR2 is FQGNSA. Here the CDR3 reads CASSSQRNYEQYF. The CDR3, as DNA: TGTGCCAGCAGCTCCCAGCGGAACTACGAGCAGTACTTC.

The chain is built from TRBV7-9 and TRBJ1-2; perhaps TRBD1 as D (6 bases). Trimming took off 1 base at V and 2 bases at J, with 11 bases between the two ends. CDR1 is SEHNR and CDR2 is FQNEAQ in the germline V gene (reference sequence). This CDR3 spans 15 amino acids. DNA of the CDR3: TGTGCCAGCAGCTTAGGTATCGACAGGAACTATGGCTACACCTTC. This sequence encodes CASSLGIDRNYGYTF.

J is TRBJ1-2 and V is TRBV6-6, with TRBD1 matching over 10 bases. CDR1 and CDR2 from the germline V gene are MNHNY and SVGAGI (reference sequence). The CDR3 covers 16 residues. The V segment lost 5 bases and the J segment 4 bases; nucleotides outside the gene matches: 10. CDR3 loop: CASSKGTGATLYGYTF. The CDR3 nucleotides are TGTGCCAGCAGTAAGGGGACAGGGGCGACCCTCTATGGCTACACCTTC.

CDR3 nucleotides: TGTGCCAGCAGTGAGGGGACAGGGGGCGCTTCCTATAATTCACCCCTCCACTTT. It codes for CASSEGTGGASYNSPLHF. The genes are TRBV2 and TRBJ1-6; TRBD1 matches at 12 bases. V shed 3 bases and J 1 base; nucleotides not matched to a gene: 4. This CDR3 has 18 amino acids. CDR1 and CDR2 from the germline V gene are SNHLY and FYNNEI.

The chain carries TRBV28 and TRBJ1-2; TRBD1 matches at 9 bases. Losses at the gene ends were 4 bases for V and 5 bases for J; bases not matched to a gene: 8. CDR3 size: 15 residues. CDR1 and CDR2 (germline): MDHEN, SYDVKM. In DNA form, the CDR3 reads TGTGCCAGCAGTTCCCCGGACAGGGGAGGATATGGCTACACCTTC. This encodes CASSSPDRGGYGYTF.

The chain joins TRBV7-3 to TRBJ2-7; D is possibly TRBD1 (5 bases). The germline CDR1 and CDR2 sequences are SGHTA and FQGTGA. Between the trimmed V and J ends, which lost 0 bases and 4 bases, there was a span of 16 bases. The CDR3 extends over 16 amino acids. The CDR3 coding sequence is TGTGCCAGCAGCTTAACGGGGCAGGCGGACGTTTACGAGCAGTACTTC. Its protein is CASSLTGQADVYEQYF.